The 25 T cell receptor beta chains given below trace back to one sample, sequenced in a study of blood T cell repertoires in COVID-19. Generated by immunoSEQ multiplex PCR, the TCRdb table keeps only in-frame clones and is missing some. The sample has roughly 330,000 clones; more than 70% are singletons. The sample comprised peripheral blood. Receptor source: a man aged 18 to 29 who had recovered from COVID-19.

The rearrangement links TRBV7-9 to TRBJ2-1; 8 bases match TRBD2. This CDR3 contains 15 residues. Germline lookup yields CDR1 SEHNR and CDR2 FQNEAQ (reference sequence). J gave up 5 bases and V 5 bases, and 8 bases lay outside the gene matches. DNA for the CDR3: TGTGCCAGCAGCCCCAGCGGGAGCCTCGACAATGAGCAGTTCTTC. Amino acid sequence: CASSPSGSLDNEQFF.

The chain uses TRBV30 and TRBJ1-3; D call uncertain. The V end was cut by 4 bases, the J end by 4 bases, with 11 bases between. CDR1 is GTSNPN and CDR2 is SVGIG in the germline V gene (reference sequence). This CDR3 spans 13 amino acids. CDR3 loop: CAWTEGAGNTIYF. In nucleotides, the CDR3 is TGTGCCTGGACGGAGGGAGCCGGAAACACCATATATTTT.

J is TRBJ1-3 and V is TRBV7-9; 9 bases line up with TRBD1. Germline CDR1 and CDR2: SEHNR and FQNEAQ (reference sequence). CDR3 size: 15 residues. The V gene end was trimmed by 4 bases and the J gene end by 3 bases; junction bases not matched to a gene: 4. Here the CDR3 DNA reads TGTGCCAGCAGCTCGGGACAGGGCTTTGGAAACACCATATATTTT. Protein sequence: CASSSGQGFGNTIYF.

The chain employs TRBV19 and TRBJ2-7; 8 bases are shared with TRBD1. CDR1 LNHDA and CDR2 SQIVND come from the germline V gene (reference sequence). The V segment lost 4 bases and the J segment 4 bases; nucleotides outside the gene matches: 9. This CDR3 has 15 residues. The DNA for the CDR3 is TGTGCCAGTAGTACAGGACAGGGATGGACATACGAGCAGTACTTC. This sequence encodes CASSTGQGWTYEQYF.

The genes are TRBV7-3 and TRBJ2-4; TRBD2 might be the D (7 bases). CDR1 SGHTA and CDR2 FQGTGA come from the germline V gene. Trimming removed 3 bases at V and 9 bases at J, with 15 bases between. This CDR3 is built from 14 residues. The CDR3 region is CASSFGAGEGIQYF. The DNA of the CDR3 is TGTGCCAGCAGCTTTGGGGCAGGGGAGGGCATTCAGTACTTC.

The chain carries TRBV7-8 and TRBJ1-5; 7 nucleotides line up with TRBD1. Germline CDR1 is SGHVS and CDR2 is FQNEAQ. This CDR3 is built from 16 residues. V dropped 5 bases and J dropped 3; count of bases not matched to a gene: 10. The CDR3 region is CASSLSRGPTNQPQHF. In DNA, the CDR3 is TGTGCCAGCAGCCTTAGTAGGGGGCCCACCAATCAGCCCCAGCATTTT.

CDR3 sequence (DNA): TGTGCCATCCGGGATTTCTCCTACAATGAGCAGTTCTTC. This encodes CAIRDFSYNEQFF. This chain links TRBV6-5 with TRBJ2-1; tentatively, D is TRBD2 (5 bases). Between the trimmed V and J ends, which lost 10 bases and 0 bases, there was a span of 10 bases. The length of the CDR3 is 13 residues. CDR1 and CDR2 from the germline V gene are MNHEY and SVGAGI.

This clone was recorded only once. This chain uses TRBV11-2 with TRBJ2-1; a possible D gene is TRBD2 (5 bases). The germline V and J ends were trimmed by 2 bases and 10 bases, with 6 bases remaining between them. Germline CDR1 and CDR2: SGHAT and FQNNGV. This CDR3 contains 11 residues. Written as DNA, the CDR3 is TGTGCCAGCAGCTTAACGGGGGAGCAGTTCTTC. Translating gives CASSLTGEQFF.

In DNA form, the CDR3 reads TGCGCCAGCAGTCAATCTAACTACCCTTTGAACACTGAAGCTTTCTTT. Translation: CASSQSNYPLNTEAFF. The rearrangement uses TRBV23-1 and TRBJ1-1, with unresolved D. TRBV23-1 has ORF status, its function being uncertain. V was shortened by 0 bases and J by 0 bases, with 11 bases between the two germline ends. The CDR3 has 16 amino acids.

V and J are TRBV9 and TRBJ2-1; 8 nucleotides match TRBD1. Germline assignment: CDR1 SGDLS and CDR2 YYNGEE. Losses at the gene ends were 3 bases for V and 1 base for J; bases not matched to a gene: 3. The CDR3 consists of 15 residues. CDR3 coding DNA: TGTGCCAGCAGCGCAGGGGGCGAGTCCTACAATGAGCAGTTCTTC. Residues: CASSAGGESYNEQFF.

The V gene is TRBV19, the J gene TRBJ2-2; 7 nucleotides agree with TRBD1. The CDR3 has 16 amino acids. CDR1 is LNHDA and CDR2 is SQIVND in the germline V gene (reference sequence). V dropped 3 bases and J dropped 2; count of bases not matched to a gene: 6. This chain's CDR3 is CASSINRGTNTGELFF. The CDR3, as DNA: TGTGCCAGTAGTATTAACAGGGGCACCAACACCGGGGAGCTGTTTTTT.

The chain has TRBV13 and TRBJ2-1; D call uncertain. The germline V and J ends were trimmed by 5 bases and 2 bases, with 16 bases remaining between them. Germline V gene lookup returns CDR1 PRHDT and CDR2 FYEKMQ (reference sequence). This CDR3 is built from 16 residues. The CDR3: CASSVSLESPYNEQFF. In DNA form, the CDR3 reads TGTGCCAGCAGCGTAAGTCTCGAGTCCCCCTACAATGAGCAGTTCTTC.

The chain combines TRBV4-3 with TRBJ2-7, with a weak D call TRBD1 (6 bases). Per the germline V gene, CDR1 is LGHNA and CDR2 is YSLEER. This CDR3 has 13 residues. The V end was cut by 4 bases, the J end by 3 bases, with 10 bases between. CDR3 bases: TGCGCCAGCAGCCGGGAACAGGGCTACGAGCAGTACTTC. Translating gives CASSREQGYEQYF.

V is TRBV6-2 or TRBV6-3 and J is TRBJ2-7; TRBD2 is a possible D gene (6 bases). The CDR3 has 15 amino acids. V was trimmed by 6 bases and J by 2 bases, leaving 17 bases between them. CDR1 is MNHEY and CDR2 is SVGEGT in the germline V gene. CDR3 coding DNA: TGTGCCAGCAGCTTCCGGACTAATGATGCCTACGAGCAGTACTTC. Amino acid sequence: CASSFRTNDAYEQYF.

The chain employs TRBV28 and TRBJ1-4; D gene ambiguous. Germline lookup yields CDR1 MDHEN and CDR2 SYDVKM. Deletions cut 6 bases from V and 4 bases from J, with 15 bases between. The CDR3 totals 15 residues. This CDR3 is CASSLPRSHNEKLFF. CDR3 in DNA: TGTGCCAGCAGCTTACCGCGGAGCCATAATGAAAAACTGTTTTTT.

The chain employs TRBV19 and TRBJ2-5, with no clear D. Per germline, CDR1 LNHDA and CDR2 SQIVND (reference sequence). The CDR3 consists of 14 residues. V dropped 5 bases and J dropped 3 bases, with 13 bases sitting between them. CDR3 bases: TGTGCCAGTAGTCGGTTGTTGTTAGAAGAGACCCAGTACTTC. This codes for CASSRLLLEETQYF.

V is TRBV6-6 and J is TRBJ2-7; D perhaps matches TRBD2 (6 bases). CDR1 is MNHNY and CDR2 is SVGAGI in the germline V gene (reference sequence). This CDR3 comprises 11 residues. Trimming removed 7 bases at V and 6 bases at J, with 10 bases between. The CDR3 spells CASTLGGEQYF. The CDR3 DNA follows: TGTGCCAGCACGTTGGGAGGCGAGCAGTACTTC.

The CDR3, as DNA: TGTGCCAGCAGTTTTCAGGGGGCGCTGGGAAACACCATATATTTT. Residues: CASSFQGALGNTIYF. This chain connects TRBV6-5 to TRBJ1-3, with 8 bases aligning to TRBD1. The junction had 6 bases not matched to a gene; V was cut back by 4 bases and J by 4 bases. Germline lookup yields CDR1 MNHEY and CDR2 SVGAGI. This CDR3 region has 15 residues.

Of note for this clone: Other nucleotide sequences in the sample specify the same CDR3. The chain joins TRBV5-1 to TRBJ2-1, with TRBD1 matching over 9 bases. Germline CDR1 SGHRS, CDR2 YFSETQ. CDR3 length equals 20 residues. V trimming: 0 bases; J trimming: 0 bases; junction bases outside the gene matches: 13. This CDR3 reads CASSLAGGPGQGSSYNEQFF. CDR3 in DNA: TGCGCCAGCAGCTTGGCCGGGGGTCCGGGACAGGGCTCCTCCTACAATGAGCAGTTCTTC.

In DNA, the CDR3 is TGTGCCAGCATGGGACAGGGATTTCGCTCCTACGAGCAGTACTTC. This sequence encodes CASMGQGFRSYEQYF. The rearrangement links TRBV25-1 to TRBJ2-7, with TRBD1 matching over 9 bases. With V trimmed by 7 bases and J by 0 bases, 7 bases remained unmatched. Germline CDR1 reads MGHDK; CDR2 reads SYGVNS. This CDR3 spans 15 amino acids.

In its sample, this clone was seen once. The CDR3 spells CASSISVFSTDTQYF. CDR3 nucleotide sequence: TGTGCCAGTAGTATTAGCGTCTTTAGCACAGATACGCAGTATTTT. The chain employs TRBV19 and TRBJ2-3; maybe TRBD2 (5 bases). The V gene's germline CDR1 is LNHDA and CDR2 SQIVND (reference sequence). The CDR3 loop spans 15 amino acids. Trimming stripped 3 bases from V and 0 bases from J, with 10 bases between.

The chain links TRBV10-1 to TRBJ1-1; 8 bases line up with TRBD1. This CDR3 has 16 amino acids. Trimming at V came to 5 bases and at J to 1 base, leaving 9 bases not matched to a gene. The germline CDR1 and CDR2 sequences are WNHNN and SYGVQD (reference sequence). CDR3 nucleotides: TGCGCCAGCAGTCCGATCAGGGGGCCGAGGAACACTGAAGCTTTCTTT. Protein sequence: CASSPIRGPRNTEAFF.

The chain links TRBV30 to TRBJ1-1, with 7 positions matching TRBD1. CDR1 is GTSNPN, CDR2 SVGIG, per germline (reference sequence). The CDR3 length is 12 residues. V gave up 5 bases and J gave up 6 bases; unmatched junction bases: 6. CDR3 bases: TGTGCCTGGGGGACAGAGAGGGCTGAAGCTTTCTTT. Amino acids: CAWGTERAEAFF.

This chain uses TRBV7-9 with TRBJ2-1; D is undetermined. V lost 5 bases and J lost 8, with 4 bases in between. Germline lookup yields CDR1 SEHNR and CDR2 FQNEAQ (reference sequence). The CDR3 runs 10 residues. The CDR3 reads CASSPDEQFF. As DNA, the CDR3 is TGTGCCAGCAGCCCGGATGAGCAGTTCTTC.

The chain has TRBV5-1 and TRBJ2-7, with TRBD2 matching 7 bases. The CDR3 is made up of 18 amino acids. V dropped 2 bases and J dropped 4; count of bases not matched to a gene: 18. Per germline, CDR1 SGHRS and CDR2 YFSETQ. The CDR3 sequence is CASSFSLARTPTLYEQYF. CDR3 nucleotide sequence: TGCGCCAGCAGCTTCTCACTAGCGAGAACCCCTACATTATACGAGCAGTACTTC. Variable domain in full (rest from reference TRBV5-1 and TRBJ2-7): KAGVTQTPRYLIKTRGQQVTLSCSPISGHRSVSWYQQTPGQGLQFLFEYFSETQRNKGNFPGRFSGRQFSNSRSEMNVSTLELGDSALYLCASSFSLARTPTLYEQYFGPGTRLTVT.